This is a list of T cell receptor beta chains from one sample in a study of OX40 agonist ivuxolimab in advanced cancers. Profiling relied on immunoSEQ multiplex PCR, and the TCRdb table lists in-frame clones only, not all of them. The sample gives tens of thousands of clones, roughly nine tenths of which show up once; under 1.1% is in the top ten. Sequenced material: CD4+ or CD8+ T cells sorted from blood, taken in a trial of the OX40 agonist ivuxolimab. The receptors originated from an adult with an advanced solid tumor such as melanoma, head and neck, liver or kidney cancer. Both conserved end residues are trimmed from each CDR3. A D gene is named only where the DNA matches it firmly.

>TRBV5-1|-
ASCPIPGAAGEQY
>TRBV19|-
ASSQRSSGNTIY
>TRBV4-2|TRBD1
ASSQRDRDNEQF
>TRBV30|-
AWRGSGRPEAF
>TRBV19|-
ASSSPSGIQPQH
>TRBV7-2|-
ASSLDFTDTQY
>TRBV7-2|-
ASSLVWGPQETQY
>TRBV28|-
ASTFGKGEQY
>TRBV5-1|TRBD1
ASSFRQGVRAYEQY
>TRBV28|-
ASKNTDVGTEAF
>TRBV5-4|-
ASSLMASRYNEQF
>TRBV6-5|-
ASSRPLRTSYEQY
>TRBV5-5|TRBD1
ASSSGQANEQF
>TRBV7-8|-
ASSGRGTIMGEQY
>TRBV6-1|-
ASTIDTSLYEQY
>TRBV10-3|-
AISLNTDQETQY
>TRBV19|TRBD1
ASSIDTTGGQETQY
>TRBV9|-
ASSVGALGLQETQY
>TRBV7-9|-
ASSLPEYNEQF
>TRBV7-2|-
ASRLPGSGNTIY
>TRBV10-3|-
AITPQWGPTGELF
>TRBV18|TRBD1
ASSLMDRGGPNTEAF
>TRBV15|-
ATSRDKNNSPLH
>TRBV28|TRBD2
ASSFASGRFYEQY
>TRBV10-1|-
ASKQGNEQF
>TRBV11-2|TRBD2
ASKFSGGNNEQF
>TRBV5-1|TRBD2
ASSLGDGTTGY
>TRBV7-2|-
ASSLLSSALTEAF
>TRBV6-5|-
ASSYLPDTEAF
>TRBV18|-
ASSPREGTNQPQH
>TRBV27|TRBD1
ASSRADRGRTEAF
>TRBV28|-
ASSPGGPMVTDTQY
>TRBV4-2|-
ASSLSPTTNEQF
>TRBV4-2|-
ASSQVGRDPEAF
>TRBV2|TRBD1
ASSEDRGYGYT
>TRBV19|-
ASSTRQNTEAF
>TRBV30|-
AWSSDATNEKLF
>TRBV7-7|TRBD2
ASSLLAGVGEQF
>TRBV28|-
ASRGAGGKTEAF
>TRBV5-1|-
ASSFGAPNPYEQY
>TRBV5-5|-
ASSVTGTAYEQY
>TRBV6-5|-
ASSPQTGVHSPLH
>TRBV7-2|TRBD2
ASSLGPGTSVQETQY
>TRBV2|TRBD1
ASSEDRGPFNEQF
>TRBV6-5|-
ASKAGTGGYEQY
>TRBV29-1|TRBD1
SVATGTGAVANVLT
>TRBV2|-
ASRRPGRASSYNEQF
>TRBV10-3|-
AITSDTRRNEKLF
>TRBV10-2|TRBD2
ASSEPAGGSNEQF